The present T cell receptor (beta chain) was sequenced within a study of beta chain features in type 1 diabetes. Overall study findings and caveats: Patients showed naive, central memory and Treg TCRB repertoires that appeared more similar than those of healthy donors. The question left open here concerned HLA type influencing TCRB rearrangement.

Reverse transcription of all isolated RNA meant that expressed TCRB transcripts were sequenced. Some clones are missing from TCRdb's copy, which holds only in-frame ones; the method was immunoSEQ multiplex PCR. The sample includes more than 350,000 clones, approximately 10% of them seen just once. In the case of this clone: Its antigen is currently unknown.

CDR1 is SGHTA, CDR2 FQGNSA, per germline. The CDR3 extends over 14 amino acids. V shed 2 bases and J shed 3 bases, with 10 bases lying between them. The genes are TRBV7-2 and TRBJ1-2; no firm D call. The source is a woman under 30 in good health. Material: naive CD4+ T cells from blood. In nucleotides, the CDR3 is TGTGCCAGCAGCTTATATGAAGCGTACTATGGCTACACCTTC. Translated: CASSLYEAYYGYTF.